Listed below are T cell receptor beta chains from one sample, sequenced in a study of low-dose radiotherapy and immunotherapy resistance in tumors. TCRdb re-analysed the reads in MiXCR, keeping a single row per CDR3 protein. The sample records more than 85,000 distinct CDR3 sequences, more than 8% being singletons. This material consisted of PBMCs, taken before treatment. These receptors came from a male donor with prostate cancer. The CDR3 runs from the conserved cysteine through the conserved F or W. Fields, in order: clone size, J gene, D gene, V gene, CDR3 protein, CDR3 DNA. A D gene is named only where the DNA matches it firmly. Not all rows give a size; the values are once, few, many and, for expanded clones, a class.

size: NA
J: TRBJ2-7
D: TRBD2
V: TRBV20-1
CDR3: CSARDGLAVYEQYF
DNA: TGCAGTGCTAGAGACGGACTAGCCGTCTACGAGCAGTACTTC

size: many
J: TRBJ1-1
D: NA
V: TRBV5-1
CDR3: CASSFGSSMNTEAFF
DNA: TGCGCCAGCAGCTTTGGGAGTTCAATGAACACTGAAGCTTTCTTT

size: many
J: TRBJ2-5
D: TRBD2
V: TRBV20-1
CDR3: CSAVAGGPQETQYF
DNA: TGCAGTGCTGTAGCGGGAGGGCCCCAAGAGACCCAGTACTTC

size: many
J: TRBJ2-2
D: NA
V: TRBV11-2
CDR3: CASSLASVGGELFF
DNA: TGTGCCAGCAGCTTAGCTAGCGTGGGCGGGGAGCTGTTTTTT

size: many
J: TRBJ2-3
D: NA
V: TRBV13
CDR3: CASSLQVDTQYF
DNA: TGTGCCAGCAGCTTGCAAGTAGATACGCAGTATTTT

size: many
J: TRBJ1-1
D: NA
V: TRBV29-1
CDR3: CSDRQGLDTEAFF
DNA: TGCAGCGACCGGCAGGGGCTGGACACTGAAGCTTTCTTT

size: many
J: TRBJ2-1
D: TRBD2
V: TRBV25-1
CDR3: CASKGGLAWDEQFF
DNA: TGTGCCAGCAAAGGCGGACTAGCCTGGGATGAGCAGTTCTTC

size: few
J: TRBJ2-7
D: NA
V: TRBV11-2
CDR3: CASSLDGTWSSYEQYF
DNA: TGTGCCAGCAGCTTAGACGGCACCTGGAGCTCCTACGAGCAGTACTTC

size: many
J: TRBJ2-7
D: TRBD2
V: TRBV2
CDR3: CASNSEAGSRYEQYF
DNA: TGTGCCAGCAACAGCGAAGCGGGGAGTCGCTACGAGCAGTACTTC

size: many
J: TRBJ2-7
D: NA
V: TRBV29-1
CDR3: CSVQPRLSPAYEQYF
DNA: TGCAGCGTTCAGCCGCGGCTCTCCCCCGCTTACGAGCAGTACTTC

size: many
J: TRBJ2-2
D: NA
V: TRBV6-5
CDR3: CASSPQGTPGTGELFF
DNA: TGTGCCAGCAGTCCGCAGGGGACACCAGGCACCGGGGAGCTGTTTTTT

size: many
J: TRBJ2-7
D: TRBD2
V: TRBV29-1
CDR3: CSVATGTSGNEQYF
DNA: TGCAGCGTCGCCACCGGGACTAGCGGGAACGAGCAGTACTTC

size: many
J: TRBJ1-1
D: NA
V: TRBV20-1
CDR3: CSAAPGRNTEAFF
DNA: TGCAGTGCGGCCCCGGGCAGGAACACTGAAGCTTTCTTT

size: many
J: TRBJ2-6
D: NA
V: TRBV7-2
CDR3: CASSLVFGQPSSGANVLTF
DNA: TGTGCCAGCAGCTTAGTCTTTGGACAGCCGAGCTCTGGGGCCAACGTCCTGACTTTC

size: NA
J: TRBJ2-1
D: NA
V: TRBV9
CDR3: CASSPNFVSYNEQFF
DNA: TGTGCCAGCAGCCCAAACTTCGTTTCCTACAATGAGCAGTTCTTC

size: many
J: TRBJ2-6
D: NA
V: TRBV11-2
CDR3: CASSLVGGGGGANVLTF
DNA: TGTGCCAGCAGCTTAGTTGGTGGGGGTGGTGGGGCCAACGTCCTGACTTTC